The following is a T cell receptor beta chain sequence with its context. What it binds is unknown. Primers included in the PCR were 60 Vbeta and 13 Jbeta primers. Libraries were prepared by immunoSEQ multiplex PCR; TCRdb keeps only in-frame clonotypes and omits some of them. In all, the sample yields under 250,000 clones. The sample is drawn from a study of cytomegalovirus exposure and HLA in healthy donors. Turning to the study itself: Counted in an early data release were about 85 million unique TCRs from HLA-typed donors.

The study, taken as a whole, reports: A list of 150 to 200 TCR beta chains associated with cytomegalovirus was given. The presence/absence work took it that sequencing depth was about the same across donors. In vitro data verified a few CMV-associated chains as specific for CMV antigens.

The germline V and J ends were trimmed by 3 bases and 1 base, with 18 bases remaining between them. Germline CDR1 and CDR2: SGHAT and FQDESV (reference sequence). This CDR3 is 17 amino acids long. This chain uses TRBV11-1 with TRBJ1-1, with a tentative D call TRBD1 (6 bases). Sequencing was carried out using PBMCs. This receptor was obtained from a girl aged 2 to 9 in good health and CMV-seropositive. The chain's CDR3 is CASSFGQGRSENTEAFF. CDR3 DNA: TGTGCCAGCAGCTTCGGCCAGGGGCGCTCGGAGAACACTGAAGCTTTCTTT.